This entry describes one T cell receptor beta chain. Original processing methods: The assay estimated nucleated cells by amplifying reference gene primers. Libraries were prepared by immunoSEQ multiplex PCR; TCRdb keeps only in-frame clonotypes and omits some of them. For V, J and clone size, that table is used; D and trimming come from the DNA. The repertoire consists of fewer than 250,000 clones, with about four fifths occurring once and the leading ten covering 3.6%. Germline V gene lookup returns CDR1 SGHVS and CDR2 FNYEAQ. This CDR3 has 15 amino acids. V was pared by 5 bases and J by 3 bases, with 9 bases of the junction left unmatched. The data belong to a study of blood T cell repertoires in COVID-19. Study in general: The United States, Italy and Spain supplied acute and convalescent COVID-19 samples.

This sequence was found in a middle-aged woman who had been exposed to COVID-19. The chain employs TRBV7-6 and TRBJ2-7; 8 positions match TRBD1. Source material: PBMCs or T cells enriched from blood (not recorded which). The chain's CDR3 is CASSPGTGAVYEQYF. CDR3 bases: TGTGCCAGCAGCCCAGGGACAGGAGCGGTCTACGAGCAGTACTTC.